Sequencing of this TCR beta chain was carried out in a study of metastatic and nonmetastatic thyroid tumors. Trimming took off 8 bases at V and 5 bases at J, with 10 bases between the two ends. This CDR3 spans 12 amino acids. Per the germline V gene, CDR1 is MNHEY and CDR2 is SVGEGT. Every patient underwent thyroid surgery untreated. This clone was picked up many times. A read error may explain this, as a much larger clone is one base away. Using MiXCR, TCRdb reanalyzed the PCR reads. This table holds 19,000 or so clones, approximately 30% found once. Sequencing used blood. The source of this sequence is a female donor with papillary thyroid cancer or a benign thyroid nodule (not recorded which). Some clones in this sample may be carry-over from other donors' samples. The rearrangement joins TRBV6-2 or TRBV6-3 to TRBJ1-5; the D is unclear. CDR3: CASGLGYQPQHF. CDR3 bases: TGTGCCAGCGGCCTAGGCTATCAGCCCCAGCATTTT.